This T cell receptor beta chain was identified in a study of blood T cells in healthy people across ages. Per germline, CDR1 KGHSH and CDR2 LQKENI. The length of the CDR3 is 15 residues. This clonotype was detected only a few times. A read error may produce the germline difference seen at one junction end. Combining a sample-barcoded 5' primer with a J-beta primer mix, a second PCR ran for about 7 to 12 cycles. TCRdb recomputed calls from the 5' RACE reads with MiXCR, one row per CDR3 protein. The sample holds about 570,000 distinct CDR3 sequences, over 25% seen once. A further study also used this sample, focusing on T cells of mothers and their children.

The sequencing input was blood. This TCR came from a boy aged 2-9 years in good health. The rearrangement joins TRBV18 to TRBJ2-3, with 10 bases that match TRBD2. The CDR3: CASSPRTSGKDTQYF. In DNA form, the CDR3 reads TGTGCCAGCTCACCCCGGACTAGCGGCAAAGATACACAGTATTTT.